The 27 T cell receptor beta chains presented below share a single source sample, sequenced in a study of regulatory T cells in long-lasting Graves disease. Specified time point: newly diagnosed GD, antithyroid drugs for less than 3 months. RNA isolated from PBMCs was used to make the TCR library. Assembly of TCR beta libraries relied on iRepertoire HTBI primers together with Arm-PCR of CDR3 regions. MiXCR, run by TCRdb on the multiplex PCR reads, gives a single entry per CDR3 protein. The table lists approximately 300,000 distinct CDR3 sequences, roughly 18% of them singletons. Specimen: peripheral blood mononuclear cells (PBMCs), collected at new diagnosis, from a patient treated with antithyroid drugs. These receptors all stem from a female donor with Graves disease.

This clonotype was recorded many times. J is TRBJ2-7 and V is TRBV6-1; 11 nucleotides align to TRBD1. Trimming removed 5 bases from V and 0 bases from J; junction bases left unmatched: 3. This CDR3 region has 15 residues. Germline CDR1 is MNHNS and CDR2 is SASEGT. This chain's CDR3 is CASSKGTGGSYEQYF. In DNA form, the CDR3 reads TGTGCCAGCAGTAAGGGGACAGGGGGCTCCTACGAGCAGTACTTC.

Ten or more counts support this clonotype. The V gene is TRBV2, the J gene TRBJ2-5; 7 bases line up with TRBD1. V shed 4 bases, J shed 5 bases, and the junction held 7 bases outside the gene matches. CDR3 length: 14 amino acids. From germline, CDR1 is SNHLY and CDR2 FYNNEI. The chain's CDR3 is CASSGADRQETQYF. Here the CDR3 DNA reads TGTGCCAGCAGTGGAGCGGACAGGCAGGAGACCCAGTACTTC.

This clonotype was observed many times. This rearrangement joins TRBV29-1 to TRBJ2-7, with TRBD2 identical over 14 bases. Germline CDR1 SQVTM, CDR2 ANQGSEA. The CDR3 length is 15 residues. V was pared by 6 bases and J by 1 base, with 5 bases of the junction left unmatched. This CDR3 is CSVGGTSGSSYEQYF. In DNA form, the CDR3 reads TGCAGCGTCGGTGGGACTAGCGGGAGTTCCTACGAGCAGTACTTC.

Notes on this clonotype: One end of the junction varies from germline; a read error may be responsible. The V call is TRBV11-3, the J call TRBJ2-2; D is undetermined. From germline, CDR1 is SGHNT and CDR2 YENEEA. The CDR3 covers 18 residues. CDR3 loop: CASSQVPLLRGNTGELFF. The CDR3, as DNA: TGCGCCAGCAGCCAAGTTCCCCTACTTAGAGGGAACACCGGGGAGCTGTTTTTT.

The chain carries TRBV15 and TRBJ2-7; 12 positions agree with TRBD2. With 6 bases clipped from V and 5 bases from J, the junction kept 8 bases outside the gene matches. The CDR3 spans 15 residues. Per germline, CDR1 LNHNV and CDR2 YYDKDF (reference sequence). The CDR3 DNA sequence: TGTGCCACCAGGGCCGGACTAGCGGGATCTAACGAGCAGTACTTC. It is translated as CATRAGLAGSNEQYF.

This clonotype occurred many times. The chain carries TRBV11-2 and TRBJ2-1; 15 bases fit TRBD2. The germline CDR1 and CDR2 sequences are SGHAT and FQNNGV. The CDR3 contains 15 residues. V dropped 4 bases and J dropped 12; count of bases not matched to a gene: 7. This CDR3 is CASSSRTSGRASQFF. The CDR3 nucleotides read TGTGCCAGCAGCTCCCGGACTAGCGGGAGGGCGTCGCAGTTCTTC.

This clonotype has more than one count but fewer than ten. The J gene is TRBJ2-1, the V gene TRBV29-1; 10 bases match TRBD2. Germline V gene data show CDR1 as SQVTM and CDR2 as ANQGSEA. There are 12 residues in the CDR3. The trim removed 8 bases at V and 8 bases at J, leaving 6 bases unmatched. The CDR3 sequence is CSISGRADEQFF. The CDR3 DNA is TGCAGCATCAGCGGGAGGGCCGATGAGCAGTTCTTC.

This clonotype occurred many times. The chain joins TRBV29-1 to TRBJ2-1, with TRBD2 identical over 7 bases. Looked up from germline, CDR1 is SQVTM and CDR2 is ANQGSEA. V gave up 5 bases and J gave up 3 bases; unmatched junction bases: 4. This CDR3 contains 13 residues. This CDR3 is CSVLGGSYNEQFF. Here the CDR3 DNA reads TGCAGCGTTCTTGGCGGGAGCTACAATGAGCAGTTCTTC.

This clonotype was observed a handful of times. The V and J genes are TRBV18 and TRBJ2-2; 8 nucleotides line up with TRBD1. This CDR3 spans 14 amino acids. The trim removed 2 bases at V and 4 bases at J, leaving 0 bases unmatched. Germline CDR1 reads KGHSH; CDR2 reads LQKENI. This chain's CDR3 is CASSPGTGTGELFF. CDR3 DNA sequence: TGTGCCAGCTCACCAGGGACAGGCACCGGGGAGCTGTTTTTT.

This clonotype occurred a few times. This chain joins TRBV5-6 and TRBJ2-6, with D hard to call. Germline assignment: CDR1 SGHDT and CDR2 YYEEEE. The CDR3 extends over 14 amino acids. The V end was cut by 7 bases, the J end by 0 bases, with 8 bases between. DNA of the CDR3: TGTGCCAGCTCTCTACCCTCTGGGGCCAACGTCCTGACTTTC. Encoded protein: CASSLPSGANVLTF.

There are many counts of this clonotype. The rearrangement joins TRBV10-2 to TRBJ1-5; D possibly corresponds to TRBD1 (5 bases). This CDR3 contains 17 residues. Germline values: CDR1 WSHSY, CDR2 SAAADI. Trimming cost V 2 bases and J 0 bases, with 14 bases left between them. Written as DNA, the CDR3 is TGCGCCAGCAGTGAGCACGAAGGGGTTGTTAGCAATCAGCCCCAGCATTTT. Encoded protein: CASSEHEGVVSNQPQHF.

This clonotype was seen at least ten times. The genes are TRBV14 and TRBJ1-1; D is unresolved. The ends were cut back, 4 bases at V and 6 bases at J, with 12 bases in the middle. Per the germline V gene, CDR1 is SGHDN and CDR2 is FVKESK. This CDR3 is built from 13 residues. DNA of the CDR3: TGTGCCAGCAGCCGTGCTTCGTTCTCTGAAGCTTTCTTT. Amino acid sequence: CASSRASFSEAFF.

This clonotype appeared once. The CDR3 here is CASSELGLAGYNEQFF. The CDR3 DNA is TGTGCCAGCAGTGAATTGGGGCTAGCGGGATACAATGAGCAGTTCTTC. This rearrangement joins TRBV2 to TRBJ2-1; 9 bases are a match to TRBD2. The V and J ends lost 2 bases and 4 bases, in that order; junction bases with no gene match: 6. The CDR3 is 16 residues long. The germline V gene has CDR1 SNHLY and CDR2 FYNNEI. Using reference TRBV2 and TRBJ2-1 for the parts outside the CDR3, the full variable domain is EPEVTQTPSHQVTQMGQEVILRCVPISNHLYFYWYRQILGQKVEFLVSFYNNEISEKSEIFDDQFSVERPDGSNFTLKIRSTKLEDSAMYFCASSELGLAGYNEQFFGPGTRLTVL.

This clonotype was seen at least ten times. V usage is TRBV5-1 and J usage is TRBJ1-5; D remains unclear. V was shortened by 4 bases and J by 6 bases, with 11 bases between the two germline ends. The length of the CDR3 is 13 residues. Germline assignment: CDR1 SGHRS and CDR2 YFSETQ. This chain's CDR3 is CASSPASGQPQHF. In DNA, the CDR3 is TGCGCCAGCAGCCCGGCTTCGGGTCAGCCCCAGCATTTT.

This rearrangement joins TRBV20-1 to TRBJ2-2, with D possibly matching TRBD1 (5 bases). The germline V gene encodes CDR1 DFQATT and CDR2 SNEGSKA (reference sequence). V lost 4 bases, J lost 0 bases, and 12 bases lay in between. This CDR3 region has 15 residues. The CDR3 DNA sequence: TGCAGTGCTACCGCGGACACAACGAACACCGGGGAGCTGTTTTTT. Translation gives CSATADTTNTGELFF.

This clonotype has ten or more counts. This chain uses TRBV24-1 with TRBJ2-2; possible D gene TRBD2, 6 bases. This CDR3 contains 14 residues. Per the germline V gene, CDR1 is KGHDR and CDR2 is SFDVKD. The V end lost 6 bases, the J end lost 5 bases, and 12 bases lay between the germline ends. The DNA for the CDR3 is TGTGCCACCAGTCGAGGACTAAGGACCGGGGAGCTGTTTTTT. It is translated as CATSRGLRTGELFF.

This clonotype was detected many times. J is TRBJ2-3 and V is TRBV10-3; 7 positions agree with TRBD1. The CDR3 contains 16 residues. Trimming at V came to 10 bases and at J to 1 base, leaving 14 bases not matched to a gene. Per germline, CDR1 ENHRY and CDR2 SYGVKD. CDR3 region: CATRQGFPSGTDTQYF. The CDR3 DNA reads as TGTGCCACTCGACAGGGATTCCCTTCGGGCACAGATACGCAGTATTTT.

This clonotype was counted at least ten times. The V call is TRBV2, the J call TRBJ1-1, with 9 bases matching TRBD1. The CDR3 consists of 16 residues. Trimming took 3 bases from V and 10 from J; bases not matched to a gene: 15. CDR1 and CDR2 (germline): SNHLY, FYNNEI. CDR3 sequence: CASSDSQGAGRVGAFF. DNA for the CDR3: TGTGCCAGCAGTGATTCACAGGGGGCGGGTAGGGTTGGAGCTTTCTTT.

V and J are TRBV30 and TRBJ1-2; no reliable D call. V was shortened by 2 bases and J by 1 base, with 23 bases between the two germline ends. The CDR3 is made up of 18 amino acids. Germline V gives CDR1 GTSNPN, CDR2 SVGIG (reference sequence). Written as DNA, the CDR3 is TGTGCCTGGAGTTTTAAGGAGCCCTGGATGGAGTTTAACTATGGCTACACCTTC. It translates to CAWSFKEPWMEFNYGYTF.

The genes are TRBV5-1 and TRBJ2-7, with 10 bases lining up with TRBD2. The length of the CDR3 is 15 residues. Losses at the gene ends were 0 bases for V and 8 bases for J; bases not matched to a gene: 8. Germline assignment: CDR1 SGHRS and CDR2 YFSETQ. For the CDR3, the DNA is TGCGCCAGCAGCTTGGAAGCGGGAGGGGTCCTGAAGCAGTACTTC. Translating gives CASSLEAGGVLKQYF.

The rearrangement uses TRBV2 and TRBJ2-1, with TRBD2 identical over 14 bases. Germline trimming cut 4 bases from V and 15 bases from J; bases unmatched to any gene: 8. CDR3 length: 14 amino acids. The V gene's germline CDR1 is SNHLY and CDR2 FYNNEI. In DNA form, the CDR3 reads TGTGCCAGCAGTGTGGGGACTAGCGGGAGTAGATGGTTCTTC. Translating gives CASSVGTSGSRWFF. The full variable domain, rest sourced from reference TRBV2 and TRBJ2-1, is EPEVTQTPSHQVTQMGQEVILRCVPISNHLYFYWYRQILGQKVEFLVSFYNNEISEKSEIFDDQFSVERPDGSNFTLKIRSTKLEDSAMYFCASSVGTSGSRWFFGPGTRLTVL.

This clonotype showed up many times. The chain recombines TRBV7-6 with TRBJ2-2; D perhaps matches TRBD1 (5 bases). CDR3 length equals 13 residues. CDR1 is SGHVS and CDR2 is FNYEAQ in the germline V gene. Between the trimmed V and J ends, which lost 6 bases and 4 bases, there was a span of 9 bases. CDR3 nucleotides: TGTGCCAGCAGATCGACAGCCACCGGGGAGCTGTTTTTT. It encodes CASRSTATGELFF. The entire variable domain, with the rest obtained from reference TRBV7-6 and TRBJ2-2, is as follows: GAGVSQSPRYKVTKRGQDVALRCDPISGHVSLYWYRQALGQGPEFLTYFNYEAQQDKSGLPNDRFSAERPEGSISTLTIQRTEQRDSAMYRCASRSTATGELFFGEGSRLTVL.

J is TRBJ1-1 and V is TRBV19; 7 bases are a match to TRBD1. Germline V gene data show CDR1 as LNHDA and CDR2 as SQIVND (reference sequence). Losses at the gene ends were 7 bases for V and 2 bases for J; bases not matched to a gene: 16. The CDR3 consists of 17 residues. In DNA, the CDR3 is TGTGCCAGTACCCCCCGACCGGGACAGCGTTATAACACTGAAGCTTTCTTT. Translating it yields CASTPRPGQRYNTEAFF.

This clonotype was observed at least ten times. The chain uses TRBV7-9 and TRBJ2-7; TRBD2 might be the D (5 bases). V was clipped by 10 bases and J by 0 bases, with 16 bases between them. The CDR3 is made up of 14 amino acids. CDR1 SEHNR and CDR2 FQNEAQ come from the germline V gene (reference sequence). CDR3 coding DNA: TGTGCCACCCGAATCGAGGGCGGCTCCTACGAGCAGTACTTC. Translating it yields CATRIEGGSYEQYF.

To note about this clonotype: A read error is possible here, since a much larger clone lies one base away. It is likely a read error, because the conserved phenylalanine at the end of the CDR3 is missing. J is TRBJ2-7 and V is TRBV6-2 or TRBV6-3, with a possible D match to TRBD1 (6 bases). Trimming took off 2 bases at V and 0 bases at J, with 8 bases between the two ends. Germline CDR1 and CDR2: MNHEY and SVGEGT. CDR3 size: 14 residues. The CDR3 is CASSYRGHSYEQYL. CDR3 nucleotide sequence: TGTGCCAGCAGTTACCGGGGACACTCCTACGAGCAGTACCTC.

The table lists this clonotype with many counts. This chain links TRBV28 with TRBJ2-1; TRBD2 matches at 7 bases. The CDR3 loop spans 14 amino acids. The J segment lost 9 bases and the V segment lost 2 bases, leaving 7 bases of the junction unmatched. Germline V gene data show CDR1 as MDHEN and CDR2 as SYDVKM. CDR3 amino acids: CASSLRDPGGEQFF. CDR3 nucleotide sequence: TGTGCCAGCAGTTTACGGGACCCGGGGGGTGAGCAGTTCTTC.

This clonotype was recorded many times. The V call is TRBV11-2, the J call TRBJ2-3, with D tentatively TRBD2 (5 bases). This CDR3 is 13 amino acids long. Germline CDR1 SGHAT, CDR2 FQNNGV. V was pared by 4 bases and J by 4 bases, with 9 bases between. CDR3 bases: TGTGCCAGCAGCTGGACGCGGGCAGATACGCAGTATTTT. It specifies CASSWTRADTQYF.